This TCR beta chain was obtained from a study of early T cells in non-severe SARS-CoV-2 infection. Study in general: Sequenced bulk RNA came from whole blood that was unsorted, and chains were unpaired.

V lost 5 bases to trimming and J lost 4 bases, with 19 bases between them. CDR1 and CDR2 from the germline V gene are SGHTA and FQGTGA. The CDR3 loop spans 16 amino acids. As part of library construction, unique molecular identifiers were attached to individual cDNA molecules. In TCRdb, the 5' RACE reads were re-called with MiXCR into one record per CDR3 protein. This sample yields just under 65,000 distinct CDR3 sequences, of which 7% to 9.5% are seen a single time; around an eighth belongs to the top ten. This clonotype was picked up a small number of times. The sequencing used whole blood, collected at baseline. The receptor's source is an adult who was a healthcare worker with PCR-confirmed SARS-CoV-2 infection or an uninfected control (not recorded which). The gene calls are TRBV7-3 and TRBJ2-3; D is ambiguous. CDR3 sequence: CASSIKRLGSADTQYF. The CDR3 coding sequence is TGTGCCAGCAGCATAAAAAGACTCGGCTCGGCAGATACGCAGTATTTT.